Listed here are 26 T cell receptor beta chains from one sample, sequenced in a study of T cell repertoires in cytomegalovirus infection (dated by TCRdb to the late 2010s). For sequencing, an Illumina HiSeq 1500 was employed. TCRdb cleaned the public reads at Q25 with fastp, built clones with MiXCR and kept in-frame beta chains. Under each unique CDR3 protein, matching rows form one entry showing the most common genes and DNA. For this sample there are a few hundred thousand distinct CDR3 sequences; 17% appear just once. Around 47% of the sample comes from the top ten. Sequenced: CD8+ T cells from PBMCs. Source of these receptors: a human donor in good health (CMV status not recorded). Some clones in this sample may be carry-over from other donors' samples.

This clonotype came up a few times. The chain employs TRBV27 and TRBJ2-4, with D tentatively TRBD1 or TRBD2 (6 bases each). The V gene's germline CDR1 is MNHEY and CDR2 SMNVEV (reference sequence). The CDR3 sequence is 16 residues long. Deletions cut 0 bases from V and 5 bases from J, with 14 bases between. CDR3 residues: CASSLSKGEVENIQYF. The CDR3 DNA follows: TGTGCCAGCAGTTTATCGAAGGGGGAGGTTGAAAACATTCAGTACTTC.

The J gene is TRBJ2-7, the V gene TRBV15; TRBD1 agrees at 7 bases. CDR1 and CDR2 from the germline V gene are LNHNV and YYDKDF (reference sequence). The CDR3 runs to 13 residues. The V and J ends lost 8 bases and 0 bases, in that order; junction bases with no gene match: 4. The DNA of the CDR3 is TGTGCCACCTCGGACAGGCGCTCCTACGAGCAGTACTTC. It specifies CATSDRRSYEQYF.

The V call is TRBV20-1, the J call TRBJ2-1; 7 bases line up with TRBD2. The germline CDR1 and CDR2 sequences are DFQATT and SNEGSKA (reference sequence). The CDR3 sequence is 14 residues long. J lost 2 bases, V lost 6 bases, and 7 bases had no gene match. The DNA of the CDR3 is TGCAGTGCGGGGGGGGATTTTGCCTACAATGAGCAGTTCTTC. Amino acids: CSAGGDFAYNEQFF.

A word on this clonotype: This may be a read error: a much more frequent sequence differs by one nucleotide. V usage is TRBV4-2 and J usage is TRBJ2-3; a possible D gene is TRBD2 (5 bases). CDR3 size: 11 residues. Germline V gene sequence: CDR1 LGHNA, CDR2 YNFKEQ. The DNA for the CDR3 is TGTGGCAGCAGCCAAGAGGGTACGCAGTATTTT. It encodes CGSSQEGTQYF.

This chain uses TRBV27 with TRBJ2-7, with TRBD1 matching 7 bases. V lost 3 bases and J lost 3; bases outside the gene matches: 8. CDR3 length equals 15 residues. Germline V lookup: CDR1 MNHEY, CDR2 SMNVEV (reference sequence). CDR3 protein: CASSFGVSGGYEQYF. The DNA of the CDR3 is TGTGCCAGCAGTTTCGGGGTCTCAGGGGGCTACGAGCAGTACTTC.

This clonotype was recorded at least ten times. The chain is built from TRBV6-1 and TRBJ1-1, with D uncertain. This CDR3 spans 16 amino acids. In germline, CDR1 is MNHNS, CDR2 SASEGT. V lost 3 bases and J 3 bases, leaving 17 bases between the germline ends. CDR3 nucleotides: TGTGCCAGCAGTGACGGAGGGTATCTATTTGACACTGAAGCTTTCTTT. Translated, it gives CASSDGGYLFDTEAFF.

V usage is TRBV7-9 and J usage is TRBJ1-6; the D gene is possibly TRBD1 (5 bases). Looked up from germline, CDR1 is SEHNR and CDR2 is FQNEAQ (reference sequence). The CDR3 is 14 amino acids. The V end was cut by 1 base, the J end by 14 bases, with 15 bases between. CDR3 DNA: TGTGCCAGCAGCTTAGGCGAGCGGGGCCCTGCCCTCCACTTT. It translates to CASSLGERGPALHF.

This clonotype was picked up a small number of times. The chain couples TRBV28 to TRBJ2-5; 10 bases agree with TRBD1. This CDR3 spans 13 amino acids. V dropped 8 bases and J dropped 3; count of bases not matched to a gene: 3. Germline V gives CDR1 MDHEN, CDR2 SYDVKM. The CDR3 here is CASPGQGEETQYF. The CDR3 bases are TGTGCCAGCCCCGGACAGGGGGAAGAGACCCAGTACTTC. Based on the CDR3 plus reference TRBV28 and TRBJ2-5, the full variable domain is DVKVTQSSRYLVKRTGEKVFLECVQDMDHENMFWYRQDPGLGLRLIYFSYDVKMKEKGDIPEGYSVSREKKERFSLILESASTNQTSMYLCASPGQGEETQYFGPGTRLLVL.

This clonotype was counted a few times. This chain links TRBV15 with TRBJ2-2, with 11 bases aligning to TRBD2. This CDR3 is 23 amino acids long. Trimming at V came to 0 bases and at J to 0 bases, leaving 18 bases not matched to a gene. Germline CDR1 and CDR2: LNHNV and YYDKDF (reference sequence). CDR3 nucleotides: TGTGCCACCAGCAGAGATATAGCGGGAGGGGCTCTAGAGGCGCGTGCGAACACCGGGGAGCTGTTTTTT. The encoded protein is CATSRDIAGGALEARANTGELFF.

This chain joins TRBV20-1 and TRBJ2-7; 7 nucleotides agree with TRBD1. With 0 bases clipped from V and 0 bases from J, the junction kept 8 bases outside the gene matches. The CDR3 spans 16 residues. Germline values: CDR1 DFQATT, CDR2 SNEGSKA (reference sequence). CDR3 DNA: TGCAGTGCTAGAGATCGGCGACAGGGCCCCTCCTACGAGCAGTACTTC. Its translation is CSARDRRQGPSYEQYF.

The CDR3 reads CASSAMGGGPKIEEQFF. The CDR3 DNA follows: TGTGCCAGCAGCGCAATGGGCGGGGGGCCCAAGATAGAGGAGCAGTTCTTC. The chain has TRBV2 and TRBJ2-1, with TRBD2 matching over 8 bases. This CDR3 has 17 residues. V shed 6 bases, J shed 10 bases, and the junction held 20 bases outside the gene matches. Germline V gene sequence: CDR1 SNHLY, CDR2 FYNNEI.

The chain is built from TRBV9 and TRBJ2-6; no firm D call. The germline CDR1 and CDR2 sequences are SGDLS and YYNGEE. V lost 0 bases and J 0 bases, leaving 19 bases between the germline ends. The CDR3 runs to 20 residues. CDR3: CASSVEVSSHTVSGANVLTF. The CDR3 nucleotides are TGTGCCAGCAGCGTAGAAGTCAGTTCACACACCGTCTCTGGGGCCAACGTCCTGACTTTC.

The V and J genes are TRBV18 and TRBJ2-7; 7 bases match TRBD2. The V and J ends lost 5 bases and 2 bases, in that order; junction bases with no gene match: 9. CDR3 length equals 15 residues. From germline, CDR1 is KGHSH and CDR2 LQKENI. CDR3 amino acids: CASSSGTDRTYEQYF. The CDR3 DNA reads as TGTGCCAGCTCAAGCGGGACTGATCGAACCTACGAGCAGTACTTC. The variable domain in full, with the rest retrieved from reference TRBV18 and TRBJ2-7, is NAGVMQNPRHLVRRRGQEARLRCSPMKGHSHVYWYRQLPEEGLKFMVYLQKENIIDESGMPKERFSAEFPKEGPSILRIQQVVRGDSAAYFCASSSGTDRTYEQYFGPGTRLTVT.

The V call is TRBV9, the J call TRBJ1-2; TRBD1 matches 9 bases. Losses at the gene ends were 4 bases for V and 4 bases for J; bases not matched to a gene: 8. In germline, CDR1 is SGDLS, CDR2 YYNGEE. CDR3 length equals 15 residues. CDR3 in amino acids: CASSSWTGEGYGYTF. CDR3 DNA: TGTGCCAGCAGCTCTTGGACAGGGGAGGGCTATGGCTACACCTTC.

The chain links TRBV20-1 to TRBJ2-1, with D perhaps assigned TRBD1 or TRBD2 (6 bases each). Trimming took off 5 bases at V and 10 bases at J, with 18 bases between the two ends. CDR3 length: 13 residues. Germline CDR1 is DFQATT and CDR2 is SNEGSKA (reference sequence). CDR3 amino acids: CSACGDTETEQFF. The CDR3 bases are TGCAGTGCTTGCGGGGACACCGAAACCGAGCAGTTCTTC.

This clonotype was counted ten times or more. The chain carries TRBV7-6 and TRBJ1-2; 11 nucleotides agree with TRBD1. This CDR3 is 12 amino acids long. V lost 5 bases and J lost 11; bases outside the gene matches: 4. Per germline, CDR1 SGHVS and CDR2 FNYEAQ. Here the CDR3 DNA reads TGTGCCAGCAGCCGGGGACAGGGGGATTACACCTTC. It yields the protein CASSRGQGDYTF.

The chain combines TRBV4-2 with TRBJ2-1, with D maybe TRBD2 (7 bases). Germline V gene sequence: CDR1 LGHNA, CDR2 YNFKEQ. Trimming pared 0 bases from V and 7 bases from J, leaving 16 bases between. This CDR3 region has 16 residues. The CDR3 nucleotides are TGTGCCAGCAGCCAAGAGGGGGGGCCAATTTGGAATGAGCAGTTCTTC. Protein product: CASSQEGGPIWNEQFF.

This clonotype was found many times. This rearrangement joins TRBV7-9 to TRBJ1-1; D not resolved. CDR1 and CDR2 from the germline V gene are SEHNR and FQNEAQ (reference sequence). The CDR3 covers 13 residues. The ends were cut back, 3 bases at V and 1 base at J, with 6 bases in the middle. In nucleotides, the CDR3 is TGTGCCAGCAGCTTTGGTCCGAACACTGAAGCTTTCTTT. Residues: CASSFGPNTEAFF.

This clonotype was counted between two and nine times. The V gene is TRBV25-1, the J gene TRBJ1-4; weak D call: TRBD1 (5 bases). Per the germline V gene, CDR1 is MGHDK and CDR2 is SYGVNS. The CDR3 spans 14 residues. Trimming shortened V by 1 base and J by 8 bases, and 11 bases separated the two germline ends. For the CDR3, the DNA is TGTGCCAGCAGTGAATTGGGGGTTGGCGAAAAACTGTTTTTT. Protein sequence: CASSELGVGEKLFF.

This clonotype was counted only a few times. V usage is TRBV19 and J usage is TRBJ1-4; the D is unclear. The CDR3 runs 15 residues. Germline lookup yields CDR1 LNHDA and CDR2 SQIVND (reference sequence). Deletions cut 4 bases from V and 6 bases from J, with 15 bases between. In DNA, the CDR3 is TGTGCCAGTAGTACGCCCGATCGGTATCATGAAAAACTGTTTTTT. It codes for CASSTPDRYHEKLFF.

The table lists this clonotype with many counts. The chain links TRBV7-2 to TRBJ2-1; perhaps TRBD2 as D (5 bases). CDR1 and CDR2 from the germline V gene are SGHTA and FQGNSA. There are 17 residues in the CDR3. Trimming shortened V by 3 bases and J by 7 bases, and 22 bases separated the two germline ends. Written as DNA, the CDR3 is TGTGCCAGCAGCTTGGAAACCGGGAATTACATAGGGAATGAGCAGTTCTTC. It codes for CASSLETGNYIGNEQFF.

About this clonotype: A much larger clone is a single base away; this may be a read error. V and J are TRBV7-6 and TRBJ1-3; D gene ambiguous. The length of the CDR3 is 14 residues. The germline V gene encodes CDR1 SGHVS and CDR2 FNYEAQ. The CDR3 spells CASSLDLSRNTIYF. For the CDR3, the DNA is TGTGCCAGCAGCTTAGACCTCTCTAGAAACACCATATATTTT.

The V gene is TRBV4-1, the J gene TRBJ1-4, with TRBD1 as a possible D gene (5 bases). Germline V gene lookup returns CDR1 MGHRA and CDR2 YSYEKL. Trimming took off 0 bases at V and 5 bases at J, with 16 bases between the two ends. This CDR3 comprises 17 residues. CDR3 DNA sequence: TGCGCCAGCAGCCAAGATTCCAGGGCAGCCATCAATGAAAAACTGTTTTTT. Protein: CASSQDSRAAINEKLFF.

There are many counts of this clonotype. CDR3 region: CASSSNSGTSLTEAFF. The CDR3 DNA reads TGTGCCAGCAGCTCTAACTCCGGGACAAGTCTCACTGAAGCTTTCTTT. The gene calls are TRBV7-6 and TRBJ1-1; D perhaps matches TRBD1 (6 bases). From germline, CDR1 is SGHVS and CDR2 FNYEAQ. CDR3 size: 16 residues. With 4 bases removed from V and 4 bases from J, the gap between germline ends came to 19 bases.

This clonotype was observed many times. The rearrangement joins TRBV7-2 to TRBJ2-7, with unresolved D. Trimming pared 3 bases from V and 6 bases from J, leaving 12 bases between. This CDR3 has 13 amino acids. The germline V gene has CDR1 SGHTA and CDR2 FQGNSA. For the CDR3, the DNA is TGTGCCAGCAGCTTTTATATAGGGTCCGAGCAGTACTTC. Its translation is CASSFYIGSEQYF. The whole variable domain, filled in from reference TRBV7-2 and TRBJ2-7, reads GAGVSQSPSNKVTEKGKDVELRCDPISGHTALYWYRQSLGQGLEFLIYFQGNSAPDKSGLPSDRFSAERTGGSVSTLTIQRTQQEDSAVYLCASSFYIGSEQYFGPGTRLTVT.

This clonotype was counted between two and nine times. The rearrangement links TRBV28 to TRBJ2-1; 8 nucleotides line up with TRBD2. Germline CDR1 reads MDHEN; CDR2 reads SYDVKM. Germline trimming cut 8 bases from V and 6 bases from J; bases unmatched to any gene: 9. The CDR3 consists of 14 residues. CDR3 coding DNA: TGTGCCAGCCGCGCCCCGGGGGGGTTCAATGAGCAGTTCTTC. It translates to CASRAPGGFNEQFF.